A selection of T cell receptor beta chains follows, all from one sample in a study of CD8 T cells in ankylosing spondylitis. A single record per CDR3 protein comes from TCRdb applying MiXCR to the 5' RACE reads. The repertoire consists of about 800,000 distinct CDR3 sequences, with 10% to 15% occurring once and the leading ten covering about 0.5%. Sample: blood, either unsorted or a sorted T cell fraction (not recorded which). The receptors were sampled from a male donor with ankylosing spondylitis. Both conserved end residues are part of each CDR3. Each record gives: J gene, V gene, CDR3 protein.

TRBJ1-5	TRBV6-5	CASSYVGSDYQPQHF
TRBJ2-3	TRBV7-2	CASSLVSGAGGSDTQYF
TRBJ2-1	TRBV5-8	CASRPRLAGGRNEQFF
TRBJ1-5	TRBV7-2	CASRPDSNQPQHF
TRBJ2-5	TRBV5-1	CASSFSAETQYF
TRBJ2-3	TRBV6-5	CASSYVREASTDTQYF
TRBJ1-1	TRBV7-2	CASSLYIGMTEAFF
TRBJ2-7	TRBV29-1	CSVGVAYEQYF
TRBJ2-2	TRBV12-3/TRBV12-4	CASRFNTGELFF
TRBJ2-5	TRBV29-1	CSVEGTSGRTQETQYF
TRBJ1-6	TRBV5-1	CASSPGQVPSPLHF
TRBJ1-2	TRBV5-1	CASSLDANYGYTF
TRBJ2-5	TRBV12-3/TRBV12-4	CASSLQGYARTQYF
TRBJ2-5	TRBV5-6	CASRIFGLASETQYF
TRBJ2-7	TRBV12-3/TRBV12-4	CASGPKGGPRGEQYF
TRBJ1-1	TRBV12-5	CASGFPPPNTEAFF
TRBJ2-6	TRBV28	CASSFQEKPYSGANVLTF
TRBJ2-7	TRBV7-2	CASSHTASYEQYF
TRBJ2-1	TRBV4-3	CASSTSGGAFSEEQFF
TRBJ2-1	TRBV5-4	CASSLEAGVENEQFF
TRBJ1-2	TRBV12-3/TRBV12-4	CASSTGADGYTF
TRBJ1-1	TRBV5-6	CASTRFTLNTEAFF
TRBJ2-5	TRBV7-8	CASSLPRTGGDETQYF
TRBJ2-1	TRBV4-3	CASSQPGNYNEQFF